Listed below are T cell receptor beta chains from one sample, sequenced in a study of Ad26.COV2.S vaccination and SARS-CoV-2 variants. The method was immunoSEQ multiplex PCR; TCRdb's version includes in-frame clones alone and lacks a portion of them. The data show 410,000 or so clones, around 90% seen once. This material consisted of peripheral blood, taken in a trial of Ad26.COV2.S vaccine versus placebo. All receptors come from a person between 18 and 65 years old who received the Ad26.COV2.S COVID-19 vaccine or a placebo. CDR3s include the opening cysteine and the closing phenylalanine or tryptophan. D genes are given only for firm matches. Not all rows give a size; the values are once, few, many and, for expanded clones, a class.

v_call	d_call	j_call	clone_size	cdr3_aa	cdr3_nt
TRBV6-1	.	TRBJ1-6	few	CASSERSSYNSPLHF	TGTGCCAGCAGTGAGCGGAGCTCCTATAATTCACCCCTCCACTTT
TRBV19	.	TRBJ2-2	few	CASSIEGGLTTGELFF	TGTGCCAGTAGTATAGAGGGAGGACTTACTACCGGGGAGCTGTTTTTT
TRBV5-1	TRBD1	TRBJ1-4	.	CASSSGQTNEKLFF	TGCGCCAGCAGCTCGGGACAGACAAATGAAAAACTGTTTTTT
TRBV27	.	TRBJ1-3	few	CASSLKGFAGNTIYF	TGTGCCAGCAGTTTAAAGGGGTTTGCTGGAAACACCATATATTTT
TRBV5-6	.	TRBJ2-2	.	CASSLTWDSGTGELFF	TGTGCCAGCAGCTTGACTTGGGACTCGGGGACCGGGGAGCTGTTTTTT
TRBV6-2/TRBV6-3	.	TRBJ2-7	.	CASSTLAFEQYF	TGTGCCAGCAGTACACTAGCCTTTGAGCAGTACTTC
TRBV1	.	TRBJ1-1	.	CTSSPTDRGLSAEAFF	TGCACCAGCAGCCCCACAGACAGGGGGCTTTCCGCTGAAGCTTTCTTT
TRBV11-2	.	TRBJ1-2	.	CASSFFGRDYGYTF	TGTGCCAGCAGCTTTTTCGGCCGAGACTATGGCTACACCTTC
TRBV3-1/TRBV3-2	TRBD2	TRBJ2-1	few	CASSRRTSVVLF	TGTGCCAGCAGCCGCAGGACTAGTGTGGTTCTCTTC
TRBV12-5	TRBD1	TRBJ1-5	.	CASGLEQGANSNQPQHF	TGTGCTAGTGGTTTGGAACAGGGGGCGAACAGCAATCAGCCCCAGCATTTT
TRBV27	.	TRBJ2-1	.	CASSLEAAVSYNEQFF	TGTGCCAGCAGTTTAGAGGCGGCAGTTTCATACAATGAGCAGTTCTTC
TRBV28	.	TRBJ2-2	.	CASLYEGELFF	TGTGCCAGCCTATATGAGGGGGAGCTGTTTTTT
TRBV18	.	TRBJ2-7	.	CASSPNHPAGSYEQYF	TGTGCCAGCTCACCAAACCATCCCGCTGGCTCCTACGAGCAGTACTTC
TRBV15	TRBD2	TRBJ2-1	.	CATSRTAGEQYEQFF	TGTGCCACCAGCAGAACGGCGGGAGAACAATATGAGCAGTTCTTC
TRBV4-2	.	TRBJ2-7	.	CASSQERFLGYEQYF	TGTGCCAGCAGCCAAGAACGCTTTTTGGGCTACGAGCAGTACTTC
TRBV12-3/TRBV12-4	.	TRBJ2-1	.	CASSGRGHNEQFF	TGTGCCAGCAGTGGCCGAGGGCACAATGAGCAGTTCTTC
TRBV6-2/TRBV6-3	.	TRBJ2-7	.	CASSPLSGEQYF	TGTGCCAGCAGCCCACTCAGCGGCGAGCAGTACTTC
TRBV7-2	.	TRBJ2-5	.	CASSFRGTQYF	TGTGCCAGCAGCTTTCGTGGGACCCAGTACTTC
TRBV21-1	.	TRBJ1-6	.	CASSKPKEGPVALHF	TGTGCCAGCAGCAAACCAAAGGAGGGCCCGGTCGCCCTCCACTTT
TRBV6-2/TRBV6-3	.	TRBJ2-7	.	CASSLGSTYEQYF	TGTGCCAGCAGTCTCGGGTCTACCTACGAGCAGTACTTC
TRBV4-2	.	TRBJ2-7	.	CASSQDTNREQYF	TGTGCCAGCAGCCAAGATACGAATCGCGAGCAGTACTTC
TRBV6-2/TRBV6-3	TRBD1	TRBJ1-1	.	CASSRDRSLFTEAFF	TGTGCCAGCAGCCGGGACAGGTCTCTCTTCACTGAAGCTTTCTTT
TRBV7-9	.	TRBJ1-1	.	CASSTRVGATEAFF	TGTGCCAGCAGCACCAGGGTTGGGGCCACTGAAGCTTTCTTT
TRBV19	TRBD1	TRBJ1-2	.	CASTPRTGRYGYTF	TGTGCCAGTACTCCACGGACAGGGCGCTATGGCTACACCTTC
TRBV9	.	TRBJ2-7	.	CASSVDGGFLQYF	TGTGCCAGCAGCGTAGACGGCGGCTTTTTGCAGTACTTC
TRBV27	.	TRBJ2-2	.	CASSLSFGGTGELFF	TGTGCCAGCAGTTTATCATTCGGGGGTACCGGGGAGCTGTTTTTT
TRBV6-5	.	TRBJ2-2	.	CASKRTGELFF	TGTGCCAGCAAGCGCACCGGGGAGCTGTTTTTT
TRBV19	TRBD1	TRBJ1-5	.	CASSRSGGGNQPQHF	TGTGCCAGTAGTAGGTCAGGGGGCGGCAATCAGCCCCAGCATTTT
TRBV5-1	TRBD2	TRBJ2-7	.	CASSLVFWGGYEQYF	TGCGCCAGCAGCTTGGTGTTTTGGGGGGGCTACGAGCAGTACTTC
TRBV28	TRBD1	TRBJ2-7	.	CASSFPRDSYEQYF	TGTGCCAGCAGTTTCCCACGGGACAGCTACGAGCAGTACTTC
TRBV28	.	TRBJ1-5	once	CASSLSRRAVQPQHF	TGTGCCAGCAGTTTATCTCGGCGGGCAGTACAGCCCCAGCATTTT
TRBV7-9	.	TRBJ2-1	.	CASSLGAGASNEQFF	TGTGCCAGCAGCTTAGGGGCAGGGGCTAGCAATGAGCAGTTCTTC
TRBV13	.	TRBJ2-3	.	CASSSEGLDTQYF	TGTGCCAGCAGCTCCGAGGGTTTGGATACGCAGTATTTT
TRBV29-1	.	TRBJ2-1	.	CSVEPGTSYNEQFF	TGCAGCGTTGAACCTGGAACCTCCTACAATGAGCAGTTCTTC
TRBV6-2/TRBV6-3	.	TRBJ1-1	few	CASSIRENTEAFF	TGTGCCAGCAGCATACGGGAGAACACTGAAGCTTTCTTT
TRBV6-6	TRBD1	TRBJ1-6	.	CASSAYRGDSPLHF	TGTGCCAGCAGTGCGTACAGGGGAGATTCACCCCTCCACTTT
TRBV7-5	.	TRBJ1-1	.	CARSLVRQLTADEMNTEAFF	TGTGCCAGAAGCTTAGTTCGGCAGCTTACCGCGGATGAGATGAACACTGAAGCTTTCTTT
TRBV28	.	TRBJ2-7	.	CASSIGSSYEQYF	TGTGCCAGCAGCATCGGGAGCTCCTACGAGCAGTACTTC
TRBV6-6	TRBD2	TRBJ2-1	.	CASAALAGGYNEQFF	TGTGCCAGCGCTGCTCTAGCGGGGGGCTACAATGAGCAGTTCTTC
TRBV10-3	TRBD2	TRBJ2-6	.	CAISESLAGGSGANVLTF	TGTGCCATCAGTGAGTCATTAGCGGGGGGCTCTGGGGCCAACGTCCTGACTTTC
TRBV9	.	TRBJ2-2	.	CASREDSTGELFF	TGTGCCAGCAGGGAGGACTCCACCGGGGAGCTGTTTTTT
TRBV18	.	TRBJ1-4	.	CASSPTRGLLTVTTNEKLFF	TGTGCCAGCTCACCCACCAGGGGACTTTTAACCGTAACAACTAATGAAAAACTGTTTTTT
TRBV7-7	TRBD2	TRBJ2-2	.	CASSDTGLAGDAGELFF	TGTGCTAGCAGCGACACTGGACTAGCGGGAGACGCCGGGGAGCTGTTTTTT
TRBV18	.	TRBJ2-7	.	CASSPPGWAPEEQYF	TGTGCCAGCTCACCACCGGGCTGGGCCCCAGAGGAGCAGTACTTC
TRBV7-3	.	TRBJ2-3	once	CASSLSGTTTDTQYF	TGTGCCAGCAGCTTGTCCGGGACAACCACAGATACGCAGTATTTT
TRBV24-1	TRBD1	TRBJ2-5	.	CATSEARGPGETQYF	TGTGCCACCAGTGAAGCCAGGGGGCCCGGGGAGACCCAGTACTTC
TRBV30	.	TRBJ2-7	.	CAWSDGTSGDYEQYF	TGTGCCTGGAGTGATGGGACCTCCGGGGACTACGAGCAGTACTTC
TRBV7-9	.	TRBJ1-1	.	CASSLGRNTEAFF	TGTGCCAGCAGCTTGGGGAGGAACACTGAAGCTTTCTTT
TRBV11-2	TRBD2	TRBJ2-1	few	CASSTSGWSSYNEQFF	TGTGCCAGCAGTACTAGCGGATGGAGCTCCTACAATGAGCAGTTCTTC
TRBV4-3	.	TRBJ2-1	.	CASSQDLGSSYNEQFF	TGCGCCAGCAGCCAAGATCTGGGCAGCTCCTACAATGAGCAGTTCTTC
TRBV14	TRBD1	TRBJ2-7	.	CASSLPGQNNEQYF	TGTGCCAGCAGCCTCCCGGGACAGAATAACGAGCAGTACTTC
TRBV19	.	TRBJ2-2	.	CASSLDRNTGELFF	TGTGCCAGTAGTCTCGACAGGAACACCGGGGAGCTGTTTTTT
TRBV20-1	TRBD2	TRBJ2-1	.	CSASSPSGTLQFF	TGCAGTGCTAGTTCGCCTAGCGGGACCTTGCAGTTCTTC